Listed below are T cell receptor beta chains from one sample, sequenced in a study of regulatory T cells in long-lasting Graves disease. TCRdb reprocessed the multiplex PCR reads with MiXCR, giving one entry per CDR3 protein. The sample holds more than 350,000 distinct CDR3 sequences, more than 12% seen once. The sample also formed part of further work on T cells in Graves' hyperthyroidism and ophthalmopathy.

Here the sequenced sample was peripheral blood mononuclear cells (PBMCs), taken at new diagnosis, from a patient treated with antithyroid drugs. The receptors were sampled from a woman aged 30 to 39 with Graves disease. The CDR3 runs from the conserved cysteine through the conserved F or W. D genes are given only for firm matches. Expanded clones are given a class, and other clones once, few, many or no size at all.

CDR3aa	CDR3nt	j_gene	abundance	d_gene	v_gene
CASVYTLRTEAFF	TGTGCCAGCGTTTACACCCTGAGGACTGAAGCTTTCTTT	TRBJ1-1	NA	NA	TRBV2
CASSIDWGHGEADTQYF	TGTGCCAGTAGTATAGATTGGGGACACGGAGAAGCAGATACGCAGTATTTT	TRBJ2-3	few	NA	TRBV19
CASSQRSLLNTEAFF	TGTGCCAGCAGCCAACGGAGCCTCCTGAACACTGAAGCTTTCTTT	TRBJ1-1	NA	NA	TRBV14
CARQEKETQYF	TGTGCCAGACAGGAAAAAGAGACCCAGTACTTC	TRBJ2-5	many	NA	TRBV24-1
CASSLKGYTIYF	TGTGCCAGCAGTTTAAAAGGCTACACCATATATTTT	TRBJ1-3	NA	NA	TRBV12-3/TRBV12-4
CASSLGGVGTQYF	TGTGCCAGCAGCTTAGGAGGAGTGGGTACGCAGTATTTT	TRBJ2-3	many	NA	TRBV7-2
CASSIESGDQPQHF	TGTGCCAGTAGTATAGAATCGGGTGATCAGCCCCAGCATTTT	TRBJ1-5	NA	NA	TRBV19
CASSPNTARNQPQHF	TGTGCCAGCTCGCCCAACACAGCGCGCAATCAGCCCCAGCATTTT	TRBJ1-5	few	NA	TRBV18
CASSSVEAGVEETQYF	TGTGCCAGCAGTTCCGTTGAAGCGGGAGTTGAAGAGACCCAGTACTTC	TRBJ2-5	many	TRBD2	TRBV27
CSARDPFGSGNEQFF	TGCAGTGCTAGAGATCCTTTCGGGAGCGGCAATGAGCAGTTCTTC	TRBJ2-1	many	NA	TRBV20-1
CASSLPVETQYF	TGTGCCAGCAGCCTCCCCGTTGAGACCCAGTACTTC	TRBJ2-5	few	NA	TRBV28
CASSFNGRDTEAFF	TGTGCCAGCAGTTTCAACGGACGAGACACTGAAGCTTTCTTT	TRBJ1-1	NA	NA	TRBV12-3/TRBV12-4
CSARGGAGLQETQYF	TGCAGTGCTAGAGGGGGAGCAGGGCTCCAAGAGACCCAGTACTTC	TRBJ2-5	many	NA	TRBV20-1
CSEGLAGKRPNEQFF	TGCAGCGAGGGACTAGCGGGAAAACGACCAAATGAGCAGTTCTTC	TRBJ2-1	many	TRBD2	TRBV29-1
CSAQGGRNTEAFF	TGCAGTGCCCAGGGGGGCAGGAACACTGAAGCTTTCTTT	TRBJ1-1	many	TRBD1	TRBV20-1
CAISGWRSGTTDTQYF	TGTGCCATCAGCGGCTGGCGAAGCGGCACCACAGATACGCAGTATTTT	TRBJ2-3	NA	NA	TRBV10-3
CASSRTAENTDTQYF	TGTGCCAGCAGCCGGACAGCGGAGAATACAGATACGCAGTATTTT	TRBJ2-3	many	NA	TRBV9
CASSTAGTASYEQYF	TGTGCCAGCAGTACTGCCGGGACAGCTTCCTACGAGCAGTACTTC	TRBJ2-7	NA	TRBD1	TRBV28
CASNSRWEADSPLHF	TGTGCCAGCAATTCACGGTGGGAAGCTGATTCACCCCTCCACTTT	TRBJ1-6	many	NA	TRBV28
CSARSGGTSGEQFF	TGCAGTGCTAGGTCGGGGGGGACTAGCGGAGAGCAGTTCTTC	TRBJ2-1	many	TRBD2	TRBV20-1
CSARPSTDTQYF	TGCAGTGCTAGGCCCAGCACAGATACGCAGTATTTT	TRBJ2-3	many	NA	TRBV20-1
CASRPTQGASGNTIYF	TGTGCCAGCAGACCGACACAGGGGGCGAGTGGAAACACCATATATTTT	TRBJ1-3	many	TRBD1	TRBV2
CASSRPGQGNYEQYF	TGCGCCAGCAGCCGGCCGGGACAGGGAAACTACGAGCAGTACTTC	TRBJ2-7	many	TRBD1	TRBV5-1
CASSKQTDTQYF	TGTGCCAGCAGCAAACAGACAGATACGCAGTATTTT	TRBJ2-3	many	NA	TRBV28
CASSLLAPSHREVEQFF	TGTGCCAGCAGCTTACTCGCGCCTAGCCATCGGGAGGTTGAGCAGTTCTTC	TRBJ2-1	few	TRBD2	TRBV13
CASSLSYEQFF	TGTGCCAGCAGTTTAAGTTATGAGCAGTTCTTC	TRBJ2-1	many	NA	TRBV12-3/TRBV12-4
CASTPLGVSSGANVLTF	TGTGCCAGTACCCCTCTGGGAGTATCCTCTGGGGCCAACGTCCTGACTTTC	TRBJ2-6	NA	NA	TRBV19
CAWMIWAGDTQYF	TGTGCCTGGATGATCTGGGCGGGAGATACGCAGTATTTT	TRBJ2-3	few	NA	TRBV30
CASSQETGTGGASREKLFF	TGCGCCAGCAGCCAAGAGACCGGGACAGGGGGCGCGTCCCGCGAAAAACTGTTTTTT	TRBJ1-4	NA	TRBD1	TRBV5-1
CSGQGAIYEQYF	TGCAGTGGACAGGGGGCGATCTACGAGCAGTACTTC	TRBJ2-7	few	TRBD1	TRBV20-1
CASSSPGTPPYEQYF	TGTGCCAGCAGCTCCCCCGGGACGCCTCCCTACGAGCAGTACTTC	TRBJ2-7	NA	NA	TRBV5-5
CASSLAGTDKNTQYF	TGTGCCAGCAGCTTAGCTGGGACAGATAAGAATACGCAGTATTTT	TRBJ2-3	few	TRBD1	TRBV13
CASSIDREGSLFF	TGTGCCAGCAGCATTGACAGAGAAGGTTCACTGTTTTTT	TRBJ1-4	many	NA	TRBV7-2
CATSRGVNQPQHF	TGTGCCACCAGTAGAGGGGTTAATCAGCCCCAGCATTTT	TRBJ1-5	NA	NA	TRBV24-1
CASTKTSGTQETQYF	TGCGCCAGCACGAAGACTAGCGGGACACAAGAGACCCAGTACTTC	TRBJ2-5	few	TRBD2	TRBV5-1
CASSFSLGELFF	TGTGCCAGCAGCTTTAGCCTGGGGGAGCTGTTTTTT	TRBJ2-2	NA	NA	TRBV7-9
CASSLYVGQQETQYF	TGTGCCAGCAGTTTATATGTTGGGCAGCAAGAGACCCAGTACTTC	TRBJ2-5	many	NA	TRBV12-3/TRBV12-4
CSADGSGAMNEQFF	TGCAGTGCTGACGGTAGCGGGGCTATGAATGAGCAGTTCTTC	TRBJ2-1	few	TRBD2	TRBV20-1
CASKTRTVSSYEQYF	TGTGCCAGTAAAACCAGGACGGTGAGCTCCTACGAGCAGTACTTC	TRBJ2-7	many	NA	TRBV6-1
CASLGRGQPTGELFF	TGTGCCAGCCTGGGCCGGGGACAGCCAACCGGGGAGCTGTTTTTT	TRBJ2-2	many	TRBD1	TRBV7-9
CASSLGIAGGPDTQYF	TGTGCCAGCAGTTTGGGGATAGCGGGAGGGCCGGATACGCAGTATTTT	TRBJ2-3	many	TRBD2	TRBV28
CASSVVGPSTEAFF	TGTGCCAGCAGCGTAGTTGGGCCCAGCACTGAAGCTTTCTTT	TRBJ1-1	NA	NA	TRBV28